Each of the 9 T cell receptor beta chains below was sequenced from the same sample in a study of long-term antiretroviral therapy in people with HIV. The libraries were made with immunoSEQ v3.0 at survey level. Sequenced by immunoSEQ multiplex PCR; TCRdb stores in-frame clones only, minus some. The sample has roughly 28,000 clones; nearly 95% are singletons. The material sequenced was unsorted PBMCs, taken 6.2 years after starting antiretroviral therapy. These receptors came from a man in his forties or fifties with HIV.

The chain uses TRBV7-2 and TRBJ1-1, with a tentative D call TRBD1 (5 bases). CDR3 size: 11 residues. V lost 8 bases to trimming and J lost 1 base, with 5 bases between them. CDR1 and CDR2 from the germline V gene are SGHTA and FQGNSA. The CDR3 sequence: CASGGNTEAFF. The CDR3, as DNA: TGTGCCAGCGGGGGGAACACTGAAGCTTTCTTT.

Written as DNA, the CDR3 is TGCGCCAGCAGCTTCGGACTAGCGGGGGTATCCGGGGAGCTGTTTTTT. Translating gives CASSFGLAGVSGELFF. The chain links TRBV5-1 to TRBJ2-2; 13 nucleotides agree with TRBD2. This CDR3 is built from 16 residues. CDR1 is SGHRS and CDR2 is YFSETQ in the germline V gene. The trim removed 2 bases at V and 6 bases at J, leaving 4 bases unmatched.

This chain joins TRBV6-1 and TRBJ1-1; D possibly corresponds to TRBD1 (5 bases). This CDR3 is built from 15 residues. Germline V gene lookup returns CDR1 MNHNS and CDR2 SASEGT. V gave up 5 bases and J gave up 0 bases, with 13 bases separating them. CDR3 DNA: TGTGCCAGCAGTCCCAAATTGACAGTGAACACTGAAGCTTTCTTT. Its translation: CASSPKLTVNTEAFF.

The chain links TRBV7-9 to TRBJ1-2, with D unclear. V gave up 1 base and J gave up 0 bases, with 9 bases separating them. This CDR3 has 15 amino acids. The germline V gene encodes CDR1 SEHNR and CDR2 FQNEAQ (reference sequence). The chain's CDR3 is CASSLDWAANYGYTF. The CDR3 nucleotides read TGTGCCAGCAGCTTAGATTGGGCAGCTAACTATGGCTACACCTTC.

The rearrangement joins TRBV19 to TRBJ2-7; D possibly corresponds to TRBD1 (6 bases). Trimming stripped 10 bases from V and 5 bases from J, with 21 bases between. The V gene's germline CDR1 is LNHDA and CDR2 SQIVND (reference sequence). The CDR3 is 14 residues long. CDR3 nucleotide sequence: TGTGCCACCCCGGTGGGGGCGCGTTTCAACGAGCAGTACTTC. Protein: CATPVGARFNEQYF.

The genes are TRBV11-2 and TRBJ2-7, with 8 bases matching TRBD1. The CDR3 has 17 residues. Germline CDR1 SGHAT, CDR2 FQNNGV. V dropped 1 base and J dropped 4; count of bases not matched to a gene: 12. The CDR3 loop reads CASSLAPPGQDGYEQYF. The CDR3 nucleotides are TGTGCCAGCAGCTTAGCGCCTCCGGGACAGGACGGGTACGAGCAGTACTTC.

The gene calls are TRBV4-1 and TRBJ2-7, with TRBD2 matching 10 bases. This CDR3 has 16 residues. Germline V lookup: CDR1 MGHRA, CDR2 YSYEKL. After removal of 3 bases from V and 0 bases from J, the junction contained 5 bases not matched to a gene. CDR3 in DNA: TGCGCCAGCAGCCATACCGGGACTAGCGACTCCTACGAGCAGTACTTC. Its protein is CASSHTGTSDSYEQYF.

This clone was detected only once. The V call is TRBV29-1, the J call TRBJ1-1; perhaps TRBD1 as D (6 bases). CDR1 and CDR2 from the germline V gene are SQVTM and ANQGSEA. CDR3 length: 13 amino acids. Trimming removed 2 bases from V and 1 base from J, with 8 bases in between. Here the CDR3 reads CSVELTGNTEAFF. The CDR3 DNA is TGCAGCGTTGAACTGACAGGGAACACTGAAGCTTTCTTT.

In this sample, this clone turned up once. The rearrangement joins TRBV7-3 to TRBJ2-7; 14 positions match TRBD2. Trimming took 1 base from V and 2 from J; bases not matched to a gene: 4. The CDR3 is made up of 17 amino acids. In germline, CDR1 is SGHTA, CDR2 FQGTGA. CDR3 loop: CASSLIGGLAGAYEQYF. CDR3 DNA: TGTGCCAGCAGCTTAATCGGGGGACTAGCGGGAGCCTACGAGCAGTACTTC.